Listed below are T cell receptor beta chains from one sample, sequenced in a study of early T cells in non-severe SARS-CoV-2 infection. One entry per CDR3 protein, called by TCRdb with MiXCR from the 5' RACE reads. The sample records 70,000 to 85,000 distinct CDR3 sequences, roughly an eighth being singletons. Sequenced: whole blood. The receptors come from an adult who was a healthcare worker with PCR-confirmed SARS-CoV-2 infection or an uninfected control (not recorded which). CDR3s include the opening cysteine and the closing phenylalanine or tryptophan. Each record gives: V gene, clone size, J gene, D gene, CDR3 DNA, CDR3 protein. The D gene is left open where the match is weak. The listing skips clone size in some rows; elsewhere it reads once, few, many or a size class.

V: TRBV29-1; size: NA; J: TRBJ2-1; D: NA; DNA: TGCAGCGTTAAAATATCTGAGCAGTTCTTC; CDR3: CSVKISEQFF
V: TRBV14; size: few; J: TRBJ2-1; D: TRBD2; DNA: TGTGCCAGCAGCCAACCACTAGCGGGAGTTTTAAAGTACAATGAGCAGTTCTTC; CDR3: CASSQPLAGVLKYNEQFF
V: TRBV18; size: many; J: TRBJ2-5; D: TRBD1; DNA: TGTGCCAGCTCACCGGGACAGCCCCAAGAGACCCAGTACTTC; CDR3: CASSPGQPQETQYF
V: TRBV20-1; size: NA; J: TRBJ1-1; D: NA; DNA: TGCAGTGCTACTCCACAGGCAAGTGAAGCTTTCTTT; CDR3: CSATPQASEAFF
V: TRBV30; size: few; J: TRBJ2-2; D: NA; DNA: TGTGCCGTGGCGATGGCCGCGAACACCGGGGAGCTGTTTTTT; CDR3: CAVAMAANTGELFF
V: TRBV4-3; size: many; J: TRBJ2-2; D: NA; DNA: TGCGCCAGCAGCCAAGAGCGAGGGATTAACACCGGGGAGCTGTTTTTT; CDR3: CASSQERGINTGELFF
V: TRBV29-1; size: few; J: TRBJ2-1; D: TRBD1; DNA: TGCAGCTATCAACCCTTCCTTTGGGACAGAGGACCCTACAATGAGCAGTTCTTC; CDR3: CSYQPFLWDRGPYNEQFF
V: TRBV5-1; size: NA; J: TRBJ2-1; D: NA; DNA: TGCGCCAGCAGGCAGACCCCGTACAATGAGCAGTTCTTC; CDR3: CASRQTPYNEQFF
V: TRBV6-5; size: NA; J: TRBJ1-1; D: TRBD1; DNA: TGTGCCAGCAGTTACTCGAGGCTCAGGGGGATGAACACTGAAGCTTTCTTT; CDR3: CASSYSRLRGMNTEAFF
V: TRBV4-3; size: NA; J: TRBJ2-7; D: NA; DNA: TGCGCCAGCAGCCAAGATTACAGCCAGAGAACCTACGAGCAGTACTTC; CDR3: CASSQDYSQRTYEQYF
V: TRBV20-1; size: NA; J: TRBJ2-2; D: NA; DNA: TGCAGTGCTAGAGTGACCAACGACGGGGAGCTGTTTTTT; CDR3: CSARVTNDGELFF
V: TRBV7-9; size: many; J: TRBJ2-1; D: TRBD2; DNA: TGTGCCAGCAGCTTAGTTAGCGGGAGGGCCAATGAGCAGTTCTTC; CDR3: CASSLVSGRANEQFF
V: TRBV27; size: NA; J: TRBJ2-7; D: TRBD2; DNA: TGTGCCAGCAGCTCTATCGGGAGGGCAGACGAGCAGTACTTC; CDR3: CASSSIGRADEQYF
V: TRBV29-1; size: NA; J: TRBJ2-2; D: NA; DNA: TGCAGCGTCCGATCCGTGATGAACACCGGGGAGCTGTTTTTT; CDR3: CSVRSVMNTGELFF
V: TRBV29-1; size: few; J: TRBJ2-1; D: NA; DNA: TGCAGCGCCACTCCCTCCAATGAGCAGTTCTTC; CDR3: CSATPSNEQFF
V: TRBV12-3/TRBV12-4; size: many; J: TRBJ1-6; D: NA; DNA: TGTGCCAGCAGTGCCCTGGGGTCACCCCTCCACTTT; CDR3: CASSALGSPLHF
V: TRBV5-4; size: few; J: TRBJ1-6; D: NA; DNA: TGTGCCAGCAGCTCGAGAACACAGGGAATAAATTCACCCCTCCACTTT; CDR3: CASSSRTQGINSPLHF
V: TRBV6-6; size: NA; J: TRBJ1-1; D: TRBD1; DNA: TGTGCCAGCAGTTATCAGGGGGCAGGTGAAGCTTTCTTT; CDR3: CASSYQGAGEAFF
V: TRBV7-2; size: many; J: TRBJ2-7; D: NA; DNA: TGTGCCAGCAGCCCCCTATTCTACGAGCAGTACTTC; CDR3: CASSPLFYEQYF
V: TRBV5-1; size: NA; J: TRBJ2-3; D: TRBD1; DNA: TGCGCCAGCAGCCCAGGGACAGGGGAAACAGTTACGCAGTATTTT; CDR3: CASSPGTGETVTQYF
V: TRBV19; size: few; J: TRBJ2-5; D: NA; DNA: TGTGCCAGTAGGAGTCAGGGCAGGGAGACCCAGTACTTC; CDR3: CASRSQGRETQYF
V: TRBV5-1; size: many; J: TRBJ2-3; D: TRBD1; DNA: TGCGCCAGCAGCTTAAACCCAGCCGGGACAGGCGCCGGAGATACGCAGTATTTT; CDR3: CASSLNPAGTGAGDTQYF
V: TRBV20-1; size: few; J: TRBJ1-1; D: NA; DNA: TGCAGTGCCTTGTGGGGGGCCACTGAAGCTTTCTTT; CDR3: CSALWGATEAFF
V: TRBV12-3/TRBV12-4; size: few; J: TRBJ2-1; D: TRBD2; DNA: TGTGCCAGCAGTTTGAGCGGGAGCGGAGAAAATGAGCAGTTCTTC; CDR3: CASSLSGSGENEQFF
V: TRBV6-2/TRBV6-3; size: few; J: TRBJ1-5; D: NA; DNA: TGTGCCAGCAGTTACCCGACTCCGACCCAGCATTTT; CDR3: CASSYPTPTQHF
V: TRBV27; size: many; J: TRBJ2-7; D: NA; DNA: TGTGCCAGCAGTCCGCGGGGCCCCTACGAGCAGTACTTC; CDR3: CASSPRGPYEQYF
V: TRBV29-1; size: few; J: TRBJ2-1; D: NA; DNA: TGCAGCGTTGTAGCTCGCTCCTACAATGAGCAGTTCTTC; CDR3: CSVVARSYNEQFF
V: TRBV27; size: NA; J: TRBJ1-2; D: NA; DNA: TGTGCCAGCAGTTTTAACGGAAACTATGGCTACACCTTC; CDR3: CASSFNGNYGYTF
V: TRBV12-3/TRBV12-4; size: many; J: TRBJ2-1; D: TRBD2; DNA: TGTGCCAGCAGGGGCCAGCGGGGCTACAATGAGCAGTTCTTC; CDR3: CASRGQRGYNEQFF
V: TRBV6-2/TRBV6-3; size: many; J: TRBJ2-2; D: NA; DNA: TGTGCCAGCAGTTACTCAACGGGAGTTGGGACCGGGGAGCTGTTTTTT; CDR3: CASSYSTGVGTGELFF
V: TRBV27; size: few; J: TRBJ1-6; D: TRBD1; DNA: TGTGCCAGCAGTCAGGGGGCGAGTGGTAATTCACCCCTCCACTTT; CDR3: CASSQGASGNSPLHF
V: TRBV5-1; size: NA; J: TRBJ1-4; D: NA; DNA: TGCGCCAGCAAGGGAGGCGGACTGTTTTTT; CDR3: CASKGGGLFF
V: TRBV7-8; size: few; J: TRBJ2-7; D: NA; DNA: TGTGCCAGCAGCTTAGCGCAGGGGAGCGGGCGAACTCACTCCTACGAGCAGTACTTC; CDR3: CASSLAQGSGRTHSYEQYF
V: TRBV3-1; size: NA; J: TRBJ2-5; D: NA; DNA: TGTGCCAGCAGCCTCCGGGCCGTCACGACCCAGTACTTC; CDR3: CASSLRAVTTQYF
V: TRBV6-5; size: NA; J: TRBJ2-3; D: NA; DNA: TGTGCCAGCAGTTGGGCAGATACGCAGTATTTT; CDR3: CASSWADTQYF
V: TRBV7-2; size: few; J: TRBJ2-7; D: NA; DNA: TGTGCCAGCAGCTTAGGGGACACAACCTACGAGCAGTACTTC; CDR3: CASSLGDTTYEQYF
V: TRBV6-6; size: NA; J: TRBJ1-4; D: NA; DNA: TGTGCCAGCAGTTACTCAGCGGGGGGAATTGTTAATGAAAAACTGTTTTTT; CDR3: CASSYSAGGIVNEKLFF
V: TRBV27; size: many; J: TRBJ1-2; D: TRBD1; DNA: TGTGCCAGCAGTCCCTCCCGACAGGGCTGGGGCTACACCTTC; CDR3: CASSPSRQGWGYTF
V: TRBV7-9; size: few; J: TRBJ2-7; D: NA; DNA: TGTGCCAGCAGCCCCGGTACGAGTGAGCAGTACTTC; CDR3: CASSPGTSEQYF
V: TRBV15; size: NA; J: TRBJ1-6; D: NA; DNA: TGTGCCACCAGCATCATTCGTAGTTCACCCCTCCACTTT; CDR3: CATSIIRSSPLHF
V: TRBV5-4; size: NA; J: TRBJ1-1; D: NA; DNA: TGTGCCAGCAGCTTGGGACCAGGGAACATGAACACTGAAGCTTTCTTT; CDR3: CASSLGPGNMNTEAFF
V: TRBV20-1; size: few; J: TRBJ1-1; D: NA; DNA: TGCAGTGCTAGCTTCCAATTTGAAGCTTTCTTT; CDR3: CSASFQFEAFF
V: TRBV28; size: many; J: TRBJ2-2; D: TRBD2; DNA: TGTGCCAGCAGCCCTTCTAGCGGTCGCACCGGGGAGCTGTTTTTT; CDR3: CASSPSSGRTGELFF
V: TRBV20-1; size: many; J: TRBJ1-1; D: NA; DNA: TGCAGTGTTCCGAGAGCAGGCCTTTCGAACACTGAAGCTTTCTTT; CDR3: CSVPRAGLSNTEAFF
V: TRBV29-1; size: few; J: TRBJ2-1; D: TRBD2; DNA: TGCAGCGCCGCAAGGTCTAGCGGAGGCCCCCCCTACAATGAGCAGTTCTTC; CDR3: CSAARSSGGPPYNEQFF
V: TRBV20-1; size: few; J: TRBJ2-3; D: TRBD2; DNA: TGCAGTGCTAGAGATTCGACTAGCGCCCCAGATACGCAGTATTTT; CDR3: CSARDSTSAPDTQYF
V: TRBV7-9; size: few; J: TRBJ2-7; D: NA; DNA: TGTGCCAGCAGCTTAGGACGGTCCTACGAGCAGTACTTC; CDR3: CASSLGRSYEQYF
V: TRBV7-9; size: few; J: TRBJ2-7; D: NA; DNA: TGTGCCAGCAGCCACCCCACGTCCTACGAGCAGTACTTC; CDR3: CASSHPTSYEQYF
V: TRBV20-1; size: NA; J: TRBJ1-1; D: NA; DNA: TGCAGTGCGGGAACCAGGCTGAACACTGAAGCTTTCTTT; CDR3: CSAGTRLNTEAFF
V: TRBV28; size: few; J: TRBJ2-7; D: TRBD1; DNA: TGTGCCAGCGGGCCTAACAGGGGGTACTTC; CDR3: CASGPNRGYF
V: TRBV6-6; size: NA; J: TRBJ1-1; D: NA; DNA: TGTGCCATTACGGTTACTGAAGCTTTCTTT; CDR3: CAITVTEAFF
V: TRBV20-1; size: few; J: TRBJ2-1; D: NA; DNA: TGCAGTGCTAGAAGATCCAGCGATTCGTACAATGAGCAGTTCTTC; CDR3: CSARRSSDSYNEQFF
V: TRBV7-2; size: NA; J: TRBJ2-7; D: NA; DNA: TGTGCCAGCAGCGCCCCTAGTGGCTACTCCTACGAGCAGTACTTC; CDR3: CASSAPSGYSYEQYF
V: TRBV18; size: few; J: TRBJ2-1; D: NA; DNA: TGTGCCAGCTCACCCACACGGTCGCAATACAATGAGCAGTTCTTC; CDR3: CASSPTRSQYNEQFF